The 7 T cell receptor beta chains listed next were all sequenced from one sample in a study of T cells of healthy individuals. TCRdb passed the 5' RACE reads through MiXCR, listing each CDR3 protein once. The sample yields 40,000 to 45,000 distinct CDR3 sequences, more than 4.5% seen once. Receptor source: a human donor in good health.

The rearrangement uses TRBV5-1 and TRBJ1-1; 7 positions agree with TRBD1. Germline V gene lookup returns CDR1 SGHRS and CDR2 YFSETQ. V dropped 5 bases and J dropped 3; count of bases not matched to a gene: 13. CDR3 length: 16 amino acids. In nucleotides, the CDR3 is TGCGCCAGCAGATCGACCGGGACAGAAAGGGACACTGAAGCTTTCTTT. It yields the protein CASRSTGTERDTEAFF.

To note about this clonotype: A much larger clone differs by one base, so this may be a read error. The chain combines TRBV12-3 or TRBV12-4 with TRBJ1-5, with D maybe TRBD1 (5 bases). CDR3 length: 15 amino acids. The V and J ends lost 6 bases and 6 bases respectively, with 18 bases between them. DNA of the CDR3: TGTGCCAGCAGCTTGGGCAGGGAGGAAGTTCAGCCCCAGCATTTT. Amino acids: CASSLGREEVQPQHF.

In this sample, this clonotype is medium-sized. J is TRBJ2-3 and V is TRBV11-2, with D uncertain. CDR1 SGHAT and CDR2 FQNNGV come from the germline V gene. V lost 5 bases to trimming and J lost 4 bases, with 16 bases between them. The CDR3 runs to 15 residues. CDR3 amino acids: CASSLSYSYPDTQYF. CDR3 nucleotides: TGTGCCAGCAGCCTGAGTTATAGCTACCCAGATACGCAGTATTTT. Full variable domain (rest looked up from reference TRBV11-2 and TRBJ2-3): EAGVAQSPRYKIIEKRQSVAFWCNPISGHATLYWYQQILGQGPKLLIQFQNNGVVDDSQLPKDRFSAERLKGVDSTLKIQPAKLEDSAVYLCASSLSYSYPDTQYFGPGTRLTVL.

This clonotype was counted at least ten times. This CDR3 reads CASSEAPMEAPDTQYF. Here the CDR3 DNA reads TGTGCCAGCAGTGAAGCCCCGATGGAAGCCCCAGATACGCAGTATTTT. The rearrangement joins TRBV2 to TRBJ2-3, with D unclear. Trimming took 0 bases from V and 4 from J, leaving 14 bases between them. CDR1 and CDR2 (germline): SNHLY, FYNNEI. This CDR3 region has 16 residues.

This clonotype has ten or more counts. Here the CDR3 reads CASSYSSARQPQHF. The CDR3 coding sequence is TGTGCCAGCAGTTATAGTAGCGCCCGCCAGCCCCAGCATTTT. The chain carries TRBV6-2 or TRBV6-3 and TRBJ1-5, with D unresolved. The CDR3 is 14 residues long. Deletions cut 3 bases from V and 7 bases from J, with 13 bases between. The germline gives CDR1 MNHEY, CDR2 SVGEGT.

This clonotype was picked up many times. J is TRBJ2-2 and V is TRBV7-9, with D possibly TRBD2 on 6 matching bases. Trimming removed 11 bases at V and 1 base at J, with 17 bases between. The germline CDR1 and CDR2 sequences are SEHNR and FQNEAQ (reference sequence). The CDR3 consists of 15 residues. The CDR3 bases are TGTGCCTACCCTGGCGGGGCCGAGAACACCGGGGAGCTGTTTTTT. Its protein is CAYPGGAENTGELFF.

The chain links TRBV7-3 to TRBJ2-7; D remains unclear. The germline V and J ends were trimmed by 1 base and 0 bases, with 4 bases remaining between them. Germline-derived CDR1 and CDR2 are SGHTA and FQGTGA. The CDR3 has 13 amino acids. The CDR3 sequence is CASSLRPSYEQYF. CDR3 nucleotide sequence: TGTGCCAGCAGCTTAAGGCCCTCCTACGAGCAGTACTTC.